This T cell receptor (beta chain) is drawn from a study of blood T cell repertoires in COVID-19. Study as a whole: Samples taken during acute and convalescent COVID-19 were collected in the United States, Italy and Spain. T cells, B-cell-depleted T cells, or PBMCs provided the cDNA or gDNA that served as material.

Authors' methods: Reference gene primers were amplified, and this amplification served to estimate nucleated cell counts. TCRdb's table, derived via immunoSEQ multiplex PCR, lists solely in-frame clones and lacks some. The V and J calls and clone size come from that table; D and trimming were worked out from the DNA. Of fewer than 300,000 clones in the sample, roughly 93% were seen once. Sequencing was carried out using PBMCs or T cells enriched from blood (not recorded which). The source is a woman in her 40s with acute COVID-19.

CDR3 protein: CASSDGLPNTEAFF. CDR3 coding DNA: TGTGCCAGCAGCGACGGGTTACCGAACACTGAAGCTTTCTTT. V is TRBV3-1 (or the pseudogene TRBV3-2) and J is TRBJ1-1, with D hard to call. Trimming left V 5 bases short and J 1 base short, with 11 bases between. Germline CDR1 reads LGHDT; CDR2 reads YNNKEL (reference sequence). CDR3 size: 14 residues.